Listed here are 7 T cell receptor beta chains from one sample, sequenced in a study of cytomegalovirus exposure and HLA in healthy donors. In the PCR, 60 Vbeta and 13 Jbeta primers were used. Assay: immunoSEQ multiplex PCR; the TCRdb copy retains only in-frame clones and omits some. The profile shows some 170,000 clones, 77% of them singletons. Source material: PBMCs. These receptors originate from a woman aged 25-40 years in good health and CMV-seronegative.

The V gene is TRBV13, the J gene TRBJ1-2; TRBD1 agrees at 12 bases. The CDR3 loop spans 16 amino acids. Trimming cost V 1 base and J 7 bases; bases outside gene matches: 7. Germline V gene sequence: CDR1 PRHDT, CDR2 FYEKMQ (reference sequence). The DNA for the CDR3 is TGTGCCAGCAGCTTAGATCCCGGGACAGGGGGCCGTGGCTACACCTTC. Translated: CASSLDPGTGGRGYTF.

The table lists this clone with a count of one. V gene TRBV19 combines with J gene TRBJ2-7; weak D call: TRBD1 (7 bases). Trimming pared 5 bases from V and 3 bases from J, leaving 17 bases between. The CDR3 sequence is 15 residues long. Germline CDR1 LNHDA, CDR2 SQIVND (reference sequence). The CDR3 DNA sequence: TGTGCCAGTAGTCCCCGGGCAGGGGGGAACTACGAGCAGTACTTC. Translating gives CASSPRAGGNYEQYF.

A few counts support this clone. J is TRBJ1-1 and V is TRBV28, with 8 nucleotides matching TRBD1. The germline V gene has CDR1 MDHEN and CDR2 SYDVKM. CDR3 size: 15 residues. With 6 bases clipped from V and 1 base from J, the junction kept 7 bases outside the gene matches. The CDR3 protein is CASSPGGQGNTEAFF. CDR3 bases: TGTGCCAGCAGCCCAGGTGGACAGGGGAACACTGAAGCTTTCTTT.

This clone was picked up a small number of times. The V gene is TRBV9, the J gene TRBJ2-1, with 9 bases identical to TRBD2. The length of the CDR3 is 16 residues. Germline V gene data show CDR1 as SGDLS and CDR2 as YYNGEE. With 1 base clipped from V and 5 bases from J, the junction kept 7 bases outside the gene matches. CDR3: CASSVRGVAGDNEQFF. In DNA form, the CDR3 reads TGTGCCAGCAGCGTACGGGGAGTAGCGGGAGACAATGAGCAGTTCTTC.

This clone was found a few times. The chain employs TRBV5-4 and TRBJ2-1; the D gene is possibly TRBD2 (5 bases). The germline CDR1 and CDR2 sequences are SGHNT and YYREEE (reference sequence). Between the trimmed V and J ends, which lost 4 bases and 12 bases, there was a span of 14 bases. The CDR3 has 12 amino acids. This CDR3 reads CASSPNREVQFF. In DNA, the CDR3 is TGTGCCAGCAGCCCCAATCGGGAAGTGCAGTTCTTC.

This chain uses TRBV5-1 with TRBJ2-2; D is unresolved. Germline CDR1 SGHRS, CDR2 YFSETQ. V lost 0 bases, J lost 0 bases, and 9 bases lay in between. The CDR3 loop spans 16 amino acids. DNA of the CDR3: TGCGCCAGCAGCTTGGAGCGCAACTCGAACACCGGGGAGCTGTTTTTT. This codes for CASSLERNSNTGELFF.

This chain connects TRBV7-2 to TRBJ2-1; 9 bases match TRBD2. V trimming: 5 bases; J trimming: 9 bases; junction bases outside the gene matches: 11. The CDR3 length is 15 residues. Germline V gene sequence: CDR1 SGHTA, CDR2 FQGNSA. The CDR3 nucleotides read TGTGCCAGCAGCCAAAGCGGGGGGCCGAGAGTTGAGCAGTTCTTC. Protein: CASSQSGGPRVEQFF.